These 30 T cell receptor beta chains were all obtained from the same sample, sequenced in a study of identical twins. Using its own MiXCR run on the 5' RACE reads, TCRdb lists one record per CDR3 protein. The data show some 500,000 distinct CDR3 sequences, around a tenth seen once. These data were also reused for a study on yellow fever vaccine responses in identical twins.

Sequencing used PBMCs. These receptors were taken from a woman aged 18-30 years in good health.

This clonotype was seen a few times. V usage is TRBV7-2 and J usage is TRBJ2-7; 11 bases map to TRBD2. The CDR3 is 14 amino acids. Germline V gene lookup returns CDR1 SGHTA and CDR2 FQGNSA. Trimming at V came to 4 bases and at J to 7 bases, leaving 6 bases not matched to a gene. CDR3 region: CASSYLAGGGEQYF. The CDR3 region has the DNA TGTGCCAGCAGCTATCTAGCGGGGGGCGGAGAGCAGTACTTC. Supplemented by reference TRBV7-2 and TRBJ2-7, the full variable domain reads GAGVSQSPSNKVTEKGKDVELRCDPISGHTALYWYRQSLGQGLEFLIYFQGNSAPDKSGLPSDRFSAERTGGSVSTLTIQRTQQEDSAVYLCASSYLAGGGEQYFGPGTRLTVT.

This clonotype was counted many times. The CDR3 DNA is TGTGCCAGTAGTGCTGGGACAGGGACCGAGCAGTACTTC. Translated: CASSAGTGTEQYF. The chain couples TRBV19 to TRBJ2-7, with 9 bases identical to TRBD1. The V gene's germline CDR1 is LNHDA and CDR2 SQIVND (reference sequence). CDR3 length: 13 amino acids. J gave up 6 bases and V 5 bases, and 5 bases lay outside the gene matches. The full variable domain, rest sourced from reference TRBV19 and TRBJ2-7, is DGGITQSPKYLFRKEGQNVTLSCEQNLNHDAMYWYRQDPGQGLRLIYYSQIVNDFQKGDIAEGYSVSREKKESFPLTVTSAQKNPTAFYLCASSAGTGTEQYFGPGTRLTVT.

This clonotype was counted a few times. The gene calls are TRBV3-1 and TRBJ2-7, with D possibly being TRBD2 (5 bases). Deletions cut 1 base from V and 3 bases from J, with 13 bases between. This CDR3 comprises 15 residues. Germline V gene lookup returns CDR1 LGHDT and CDR2 YNNKEL (reference sequence). The CDR3 DNA is TGTGCCAGCAGCCAAGGACTACCAGCGAACTACGAGCAGTACTTC. Protein product: CASSQGLPANYEQYF.

The chain couples TRBV9 to TRBJ2-5; a possible D gene is TRBD2 (6 bases). The CDR3 is made up of 16 amino acids. V lost 3 bases to trimming and J lost 2 bases, with 17 bases between them. CDR1 SGDLS and CDR2 YYNGEE come from the germline V gene. The DNA of the CDR3 is TGTGCCAGCAGCGGGAACGGGCGGGGCGAACAAGAGACCCAGTACTTC. This sequence encodes CASSGNGRGEQETQYF. Combining the CDR3 with reference TRBV9 and TRBJ2-5 gives the whole variable domain DSGVTQTPKHLITATGQRVTLRCSPRSGDLSVYWYQQSLDQGLQFLIQYYNGEERAKGNILERFSAQQFPDLHSELNLSSLELGDSALYFCASSGNGRGEQETQYFGPGTRLLVL.

This clonotype was picked up a small number of times. The chain has TRBV20-1 and TRBJ2-7, with 7 nucleotides matching TRBD1. V shed 5 bases and J 6 bases; nucleotides not matched to a gene: 13. This CDR3 has 14 amino acids. From germline, CDR1 is DFQATT and CDR2 SNEGSKA (reference sequence). CDR3 amino acids: CSAPLTGFVGEQYF. For the CDR3, the DNA is TGCAGTGCTCCCCTGACAGGGTTTGTGGGCGAGCAGTACTTC.

This clonotype was observed a few times. The chain combines TRBV6-4 with TRBJ2-1; a possible D gene is TRBD2 (5 bases). Germline CDR1 reads MRHNA; CDR2 reads SNTAGT. Deletions cut 8 bases from V and 5 bases from J, with 19 bases between. This CDR3 is 15 amino acids long. CDR3 DNA: TGTGCCAGCTCTCCCGGTACAGACTACAACAATGAGCAGTTCTTC. Translation: CASSPGTDYNNEQFF.

This clonotype was detected ten times or more. The chain combines TRBV29-1 with TRBJ2-5; 9 bases match TRBD1. The junction had 9 bases not matched to a gene; V was cut back by 2 bases and J by 5 bases. Germline V CDR1 and CDR2: SQVTM, ANQGSEA. The CDR3 runs to 15 residues. The CDR3, as DNA: TGCAGCGTTGAATCCCGACAGGGGGAGCGGGAGACCCAGTACTTC. Protein sequence: CSVESRQGERETQYF.

V is TRBV12-3 or TRBV12-4 and J is TRBJ1-5, with D uncertain. The CDR3 is 15 residues long. Trimming took 6 bases from V and 0 from J, leaving 12 bases between them. The CDR3 sequence is CASSPARGSNQPQHF. CDR3 coding DNA: TGTGCCAGCAGCCCGGCTCGGGGTAGCAATCAGCCCCAGCATTTT.

This clonotype was counted only a few times. The rearrangement links TRBV29-1 to TRBJ2-3, with a tentative D call TRBD1 (6 bases). With 4 bases removed from V and 4 bases from J, the gap between germline ends came to 9 bases. The CDR3 contains 12 residues. Germline V lookup: CDR1 SQVTM, CDR2 ANQGSEA. The CDR3 reads CSVAQGPDTQYF. CDR3 DNA sequence: TGCAGCGTTGCCCAGGGGCCAGATACGCAGTATTTT.

This clonotype has a handful of counts. Germline and junction disagree at one end, which may indicate a read error. The chain is built from TRBV6-1 and TRBJ1-1, with TRBD1 matching 7 bases. Germline assignment: CDR1 MNHNS and CDR2 SASEGT. The CDR3 runs 15 residues. The CDR3 bases are TGTGCCAGCAGTGCCTCTAGACAGGGAGGCACTGAAGCTTCCTTT. This sequence encodes CASSASRQGGTEASF.

This clonotype was seen many times. The chain couples TRBV10-3 to TRBJ2-1; 9 bases align to TRBD2. This CDR3 spans 15 amino acids. V lost 2 bases to trimming and J lost 8 bases; unmatched junction nucleotides: 7. Germline CDR1 and CDR2: ENHRY and SYGVKD. CDR3 region: CAISEAGTSSDEQFF. The CDR3 DNA reads as TGTGCCATCAGTGAGGCAGGGACTAGCTCGGATGAGCAGTTCTTC.

Ten or more counts support this clonotype. The V gene is TRBV25-1, the J gene TRBJ1-1; no firm D call. This CDR3 comprises 13 residues. Germline lookup yields CDR1 MGHDK and CDR2 SYGVNS. Deletions cut 3 bases from V and 2 bases from J, with 7 bases between. DNA of the CDR3: TGTGCCAGCAGTGATAACGTTAACACTGAAGCTTTCTTT. Translated: CASSDNVNTEAFF.

The chain joins TRBV2 to TRBJ2-7; no clear D. Germline V gene data show CDR1 as SNHLY and CDR2 as FYNNEI. The ends were cut back, 1 base at V and 5 bases at J, with 9 bases in the middle. The CDR3 has 13 residues. The CDR3 region has the DNA TGTGCCAGCAGTGAAGGGGTAGTAAACGAGCAGTACTTC. It translates to CASSEGVVNEQYF.

This clonotype has ten or more counts. The chain uses TRBV7-6 and TRBJ2-7; 7 nucleotides agree with TRBD2. The V gene end was trimmed by 3 bases and the J gene end by 0 bases; junction bases not matched to a gene: 14. The germline V gene encodes CDR1 SGHVS and CDR2 FNYEAQ. The CDR3 loop spans 18 amino acids. The CDR3 sequence is CASSLSDMAGVGSYEQYF. The CDR3 DNA follows: TGTGCCAGCAGCTTGTCGGATATGGCGGGAGTGGGCTCCTACGAGCAGTACTTC.

The chain recombines TRBV9 with TRBJ1-6, with 9 bases aligning to TRBD1. With 2 bases clipped from V and 9 bases from J, the junction kept 6 bases outside the gene matches. The germline V gene has CDR1 SGDLS and CDR2 YYNGEE. This CDR3 has 15 amino acids. This chain's CDR3 is CASSVAQGAGSPLHF. CDR3 in DNA: TGTGCCAGCAGCGTGGCACAGGGGGCAGGTTCACCCCTCCACTTT. Full variable domain (missing parts from reference TRBV9 and TRBJ1-6): DSGVTQTPKHLITATGQRVTLRCSPRSGDLSVYWYQQSLDQGLQFLIQYYNGEERAKGNILERFSAQQFPDLHSELNLSSLELGDSALYFCASSVAQGAGSPLHFGNGTRLTVT.

J is TRBJ2-3 and V is TRBV10-3, with TRBD2 matching 11 bases. V was pared by 4 bases and J by 0 bases, with 12 bases of the junction left unmatched. Germline V gene sequence: CDR1 ENHRY, CDR2 SYGVKD. This CDR3 contains 19 residues. CDR3 DNA: TGTGCCATCAGTGCCCCCCCGACTAGCGGGGATATCAGCACAGATACGCAGTATTTT. It codes for CAISAPPTSGDISTDTQYF.

This clonotype was counted many times. The genes are TRBV7-8 and TRBJ2-1; TRBD2 matches at 7 bases. Per the germline V gene, CDR1 is SGHVS and CDR2 is FQNEAQ. The CDR3 has 16 residues. The trim removed 7 bases at V and 0 bases at J, leaving 9 bases unmatched. The CDR3 region is CASTKNGGSSYNEQFF. CDR3 bases: TGTGCCAGCACCAAGAACGGGGGGAGCTCCTACAATGAGCAGTTCTTC.

This clonotype appeared a few times. The rearrangement links TRBV20-1 to TRBJ1-1; tentative D call: TRBD1 (5 bases). CDR3 length: 14 residues. Trimming pared 1 base from V and 3 bases from J, leaving 12 bases between. The V gene's germline CDR1 is DFQATT and CDR2 SNEGSKA (reference sequence). The CDR3 here is CSARVGGWYTEAFF. The CDR3 DNA reads as TGCAGTGCTAGAGTGGGGGGGTGGTACACTGAAGCTTTCTTT.

This clonotype was picked up a small number of times. V gene TRBV27 combines with J gene TRBJ2-7; either TRBD1 or TRBD2 may supply D (6 bases each). This CDR3 contains 14 residues. Trimming removed 8 bases from V and 5 bases from J, with 19 bases in between. Germline V gene lookup returns CDR1 MNHEY and CDR2 SMNVEV (reference sequence). The CDR3: CASGAGLGGDEQYF. CDR3 nucleotides: TGTGCCAGCGGGGCAGGCCTGGGGGGCGACGAGCAGTACTTC.

This chain uses TRBV12-3 or TRBV12-4 with TRBJ2-7; D may be TRBD1 (5 bases). The CDR3 sequence is 16 residues long. Trimming stripped 3 bases from V and 0 bases from J, with 15 bases between. DNA for the CDR3: TGTGCCAGCAGTTTGATGCAGGGTCAAAGCTCCTACGAGCAGTACTTC. Translating it yields CASSLMQGQSSYEQYF.

This clonotype was detected only a few times. This chain links TRBV9 with TRBJ2-1; 8 nucleotides match TRBD2. The length of the CDR3 is 16 residues. Trimming took 0 bases from V and 0 from J; bases not matched to a gene: 2. Germline V lookup: CDR1 SGDLS, CDR2 YYNGEE. CDR3 nucleotides: TGTGCCAGCAGCGTAGCGGCGGGGGGCTCCTACAATGAGCAGTTCTTC. Amino acid sequence: CASSVAAGGSYNEQFF. The full variable domain, in which reference TRBV9 and TRBJ2-1 provide the parts outside the CDR3, is DSGVTQTPKHLITATGQRVTLRCSPRSGDLSVYWYQQSLDQGLQFLIQYYNGEERAKGNILERFSAQQFPDLHSELNLSSLELGDSALYFCASSVAAGGSYNEQFFGPGTRLTVL.

With respect to this clonotype: A much larger clone is a single base away; this may be a read error. The chain couples TRBV5-1 to TRBJ2-7; D unclear. The germline gives CDR1 SGHRS, CDR2 YFSETQ. The CDR3 sequence is 15 residues long. The V end lost 0 bases, the J end lost 2 bases, and 12 bases lay between the germline ends. The CDR3 is CASSLAFRSAYEQYF. CDR3 DNA sequence: TGCGCCAGCAGCTTGGCTTTTAGGTCAGCCTACGAGCAGTACTTC.

The V call is TRBV20-1, the J call TRBJ1-5; maybe TRBD1 (6 bases). The germline V gene encodes CDR1 DFQATT and CDR2 SNEGSKA (reference sequence). The V and J ends lost 6 bases and 0 bases respectively, with 18 bases between them. The CDR3 is made up of 16 amino acids. The CDR3 region is CSAGGGQVDSNQPQHF. The CDR3 bases are TGCAGTGCGGGTGGGGGACAAGTCGATAGCAATCAGCCCCAGCATTTT.

This chain uses TRBV29-1 with TRBJ2-3, with 10 bases that match TRBD2. CDR3 size: 15 residues. CDR1 is SQVTM and CDR2 is ANQGSEA in the germline V gene. V lost 4 bases and J lost 4; bases outside the gene matches: 8. The CDR3 sequence is CSVGLAGDFADTQYF. The CDR3 nucleotides read TGCAGCGTTGGGCTAGCGGGAGATTTCGCAGATACGCAGTATTTT.

This clonotype was detected many times. The chain links TRBV12-3 or TRBV12-4 to TRBJ2-7, with D unclear. The CDR3 contains 13 residues. V was cut by 5 bases and J by 5 bases, with 13 bases left in between. The CDR3 region has the DNA TGTGCCAGCAGTATTCATGACGAGGACGAGCAGTACTTC. Protein sequence: CASSIHDEDEQYF.

For this clonotype: A read error may be the cause here, since a much bigger clone is one base away. The chain joins TRBV18 to TRBJ1-1; 9 nucleotides align to TRBD1. Germline V lookup: CDR1 KGHSH, CDR2 LQKENI. The length of the CDR3 is 14 residues. The CDR3 DNA sequence: TGTTCCAGCTCACGGGGACAGGGGAACACTGAAGCTTTCTTT. It is translated as CSSSRGQGNTEAFF.

This clonotype was detected a few times. The chain employs TRBV11-2 and TRBJ2-3; D might be TRBD2 (7 bases). Trimming cost V 1 base and J 3 bases, with 20 bases left between them. The CDR3 is made up of 18 amino acids. The germline CDR1 and CDR2 sequences are SGHAT and FQNNGV. CDR3 region: CASSLVGPWGGATDTQYF. The CDR3 DNA reads as TGTGCCAGCAGCTTAGTAGGCCCCTGGGGGGGGGCTACAGATACGCAGTATTTT.

This clonotype was seen repeatedly, ten times or more. This chain links TRBV11-2 with TRBJ2-1, with 11 bases lining up with TRBD2. The CDR3 loop spans 15 amino acids. The germline V gene encodes CDR1 SGHAT and CDR2 FQNNGV. V shed 9 bases, J shed 3 bases, and the junction held 7 bases outside the gene matches. The CDR3: CASSRLAGSYNEQFF. In DNA form, the CDR3 reads TGTGCCAGTAGTCGACTAGCGGGAAGCTACAATGAGCAGTTCTTC.

The rearrangement joins TRBV5-1 to TRBJ2-2; D perhaps matches TRBD2 (6 bases). Trimming cost V 0 bases and J 0 bases, with 9 bases left between them. Germline V gene data show CDR1 as SGHRS and CDR2 as YFSETQ. The CDR3 covers 16 residues. The CDR3 is CASSLEPGANTGELFF. The CDR3 DNA reads TGCGCCAGCAGCTTGGAACCGGGGGCGAACACCGGGGAGCTGTTTTTT.

The rearrangement links TRBV20-1 to TRBJ1-1, with D perhaps TRBD1 (6 bases). Trimming took off 5 bases at V and 6 bases at J, with 16 bases between the two ends. The CDR3 extends over 13 amino acids. Germline V gives CDR1 DFQATT, CDR2 SNEGSKA (reference sequence). In DNA form, the CDR3 reads TGCAGTGCTCGCGCGGGGGGGCTTGCTGAAGCTTTCTTT. This translates into CSARAGGLAEAFF.